This TCR beta chain derives from a study of Ad26.COV2.S vaccination and SARS-CoV-2 variants. As to treatment: 19 received Ad26.COV2.S at low or high dose, single or two shots; roughly five received placebo; per-sample allocation not given. After the first vaccine or placebo injection, samples were drawn on day 63. Boston provided a donor who was an adult aged 18-55 years. In the vaccine, an Ad26 vector expressed the SARS-CoV-2 spike of the Wuhan strain. The germline CDR1 and CDR2 sequences are LNHDA and SQIVND (reference sequence). V was shortened by 8 bases and J by 4 bases, with 12 bases between the two germline ends. The CDR3 has 13 amino acids. Broader study findings: Those who received the vaccine showed greater spike-specific TCR breadth than those given placebo. Responses of spike-specific T cells (both CD8+ and CD4+) reportedly showed substantial breadth after vaccination.

A word on this clone: As yet, its antigen is unknown.

The table came from immunoSEQ multiplex PCR; TCRdb's copy has only in-frame clones and leaves some out. The profile shows a few hundred thousand clones, over 75% of them singletons. J is TRBJ2-1 and V is TRBV19; the D is unclear. The sequence came from a person aged 18-65 years who received the Ad26.COV2.S COVID-19 vaccine or a placebo. The input for sequencing was peripheral blood, taken in a trial of Ad26.COV2.S vaccine versus placebo. CDR3 nucleotides: TGTGCCAGTGCAGAAACAGATTACAATGAGCAGTTCTTC. Translated, it gives CASAETDYNEQFF.